The sequence of this T cell receptor (beta chain) was determined in a study of cytomegalovirus exposure and HLA in healthy donors. The PCR used 60 Vbeta and 13 Jbeta primers. Produced via immunoSEQ multiplex PCR; TCRdb's table is partial and in-frame only. This sample yields more than 75,000 clones, of which 70% to 80% are seen a single time; 2.5% belongs to the top ten. J was trimmed by 0 bases and V by 5 bases; bases with no gene match: 6. The germline V gene has CDR1 SEHNR and CDR2 FQNEAQ (reference sequence). CDR3 size: 16 residues. This chain connects TRBV7-9 to TRBJ2-1; 8 bases are a match to TRBD2. Sample: PBMCs. The receptor's source is a man aged 30-40 years in good health and CMV-seronegative. The CDR3, as DNA: TGTGCCAGCAGCCACAGCAGCGGGAGCTCCTACAATGAGCAGTTCTTC. Translating it yields CASSHSSGSSYNEQFF.